The rows below give T cell receptor beta chains drawn from one sample of a study of blood T cell repertoires in COVID-19. This table comes from immunoSEQ multiplex PCR, and its TCRdb copy is limited to in-frame clones, with some not included. The sample holds some 160,000 clones, 89% seen once. The sequenced sample consisted of peripheral blood. The receptors here all came from a man in his 60s with acute or convalescent COVID-19. Each CDR3 is given with its conserved first and last residue. D genes are given only for firm matches. Some rows mark clone size as missing; the rest say once, few, many or name a class of expanded clone.

CDR3 protein	CDR3 DNA	V gene	D gene	clone size	J gene
CASSTGSGNQPQHF	TGTGCCAGCAGCACCGGTTCGGGCAATCAGCCCCAGCATTTT	TRBV2	-	-	TRBJ1-5
CASSLEASGGRGKNIQYF	TGCGCCAGCAGCTTGGAGGCTAGCGGGGGACGGGGCAAAAACATTCAGTACTTC	TRBV5-1	TRBD2	-	TRBJ2-4
CATSDSGGETQYF	TGTGCCACCAGTGATTCGGGAGGAGAGACCCAGTACTTC	TRBV24-1	TRBD2	-	TRBJ2-5
CASSLSWGPEEKLFF	TGTGCCAGCAGCTTATCATGGGGGCCGGAGGAAAAACTGTTTTTT	TRBV7-9	-	-	TRBJ1-4
CASSYGQGKGSYNSPLHF	TGTGCCAGCAGCTATGGACAGGGAAAAGGCTCCTATAATTCACCCCTCCACTTT	TRBV7-6	TRBD1	-	TRBJ1-6
CASSPGQGIETQYF	TGTGCCAGCTCACCAGGTCAGGGGATAGAGACCCAGTACTTC	TRBV18	-	-	TRBJ2-5
CAISEIPGTGGMNTEAFF	TGTGCCATCAGTGAGATCCCTGGGACAGGAGGTATGAACACTGAAGCTTTCTTT	TRBV10-3	TRBD1	-	TRBJ1-1
CASSLRQGRSEAFF	TGTGCCAGCAGCCTAAGACAGGGACGTTCTGAAGCTTTCTTT	TRBV5-5	TRBD1	-	TRBJ1-1
CASSGGTSGGAHEQFF	TGTGCCAGCAGCGGCGGGACTAGCGGGGGGGCACATGAGCAGTTCTTC	TRBV9	TRBD2	few	TRBJ2-1
CASRNEDYSLGKEQFF	TGTGCCAGCAGGAATGAGGACTACTCCCTGGGGAAGGAGCAGTTCTTC	TRBV7-9	-	-	TRBJ2-1
CASSLPQGIEAFF	TGCGCCAGCAGCTTGCCACAGGGAATTGAAGCTTTCTTT	TRBV5-1	-	once	TRBJ1-1
CASSLRQGYSTDTQYF	TGTGCCAGCAGCTTAAGGCAGGGGTATAGCACAGATACGCAGTATTTT	TRBV7-8	-	-	TRBJ2-3
CASSVVDSLYGYTF	TGTGCCAGCAGCGTAGTGGACAGCCTCTATGGCTACACCTTC	TRBV9	-	once	TRBJ1-2
CASSFTGMGGYTF	TGTGCCAGCAGCTTTACGGGGATGGGAGGCTACACCTTC	TRBV7-9	-	-	TRBJ1-2
CASSLRSGEGLTTGELFF	TGTGCCAGCAGCCTTAGGAGCGGGGAAGGACTCACCACCGGGGAGCTGTTTTTT	TRBV7-6	TRBD2	-	TRBJ2-2
CASSVGGLRPSNNNEQFF	TGTGCCAGCAGCGTAGGGGGGCTGCGGCCATCTAATAACAATGAGCAGTTCTTC	TRBV7-9	-	-	TRBJ2-1
CSEGGGSGFGYTF	TGCAGCGAGGGAGGGGGCAGTGGTTTCGGCTACACCTTC	TRBV29-1	TRBD1	-	TRBJ1-2
CASRYPGQGETQYF	TGTGCCAGCAGATACCCGGGACAGGGGGAGACCCAGTACTTC	TRBV6-5	TRBD1	-	TRBJ2-5
CASSNGGIRGPIKETQYF	TGTGCCAGCAGCAACGGGGGGATACGGGGGCCTATCAAAGAGACCCAGTACTTC	TRBV6-2/TRBV6-3	-	-	TRBJ2-5
CASSEQDRREGQPQHF	TGTGCCAGCAGTGAACAGGACAGAAGGGAAGGGCAGCCCCAGCATTTT	TRBV2	-	few	TRBJ1-5
CASSLVGGQPQHF	TGTGCCAGCAGCTTAGTGGGAGGTCAGCCCCAGCATTTT	TRBV7-9	-	-	TRBJ1-5
CASSSSAGTFYEQYF	TGTGCCAGCAGCTCCTCCGCGGGGACGTTTTACGAGCAGTACTTC	TRBV5-4	-	-	TRBJ2-7
CASSPWDRAHSPREQYF	TGTGCTAGCAGCCCATGGGACAGGGCTCATTCACCGCGGGAGCAGTACTTC	TRBV7-7	TRBD1	-	TRBJ2-7
CASSPGDGAYEQYF	TGCGCCAGCAGCCCGGGGGACGGCGCCTACGAGCAGTACTTC	TRBV4-1	-	-	TRBJ2-7
CSVQGRAEAFF	TGCAGTGTACAGGGCCGCGCTGAAGCTTTCTTT	TRBV20-1	-	-	TRBJ1-1
CASSWRTATGTGELFF	TGTGCCAGCAGTTGGAGGACAGCTACCGGCACCGGGGAGCTGTTTTTT	TRBV28	-	once	TRBJ2-2
CASSHRLAGDPHEQYF	TGTGCCAGCAGCCATCGACTAGCGGGGGACCCCCACGAGCAGTACTTC	TRBV14	TRBD2	once	TRBJ2-7
CASSPGQGVGGPNQPQHF	TGTGCCAGCTCACCGGGACAGGGCGTAGGGGGTCCAAATCAGCCCCAGCATTTT	TRBV18	TRBD1	-	TRBJ1-5
CASSPGSGGNTEAFF	TGTGCCAGCTCACCAGGCTCAGGTGGGAACACTGAAGCTTTCTTT	TRBV18	-	-	TRBJ1-1
CASSLGRFYGYTF	TGTGCCAGCAGCCTGGGCCGGTTCTATGGCTACACCTTC	TRBV6-2/TRBV6-3	-	-	TRBJ1-2
CASKPRGLSNQPQHF	TGTGCCAGCAAGCCCAGGGGGCTGAGCAATCAGCCCCAGCATTTT	TRBV2	TRBD1	-	TRBJ1-5
CASSLERLGGYSYNEQFF	TGTGCCAGCAGCTTAGAGAGGCTAGGGGGTTACTCCTACAATGAGCAGTTCTTC	TRBV7-8	-	-	TRBJ2-1
CASYPGQGALGYTF	TGTGCCTCATATCCGGGACAGGGGGCGTTGGGCTACACCTTC	TRBV10-3	TRBD1	-	TRBJ1-2
CASSFSDGGSANEKLFF	TGTGCCAGCAGCTTCTCGGACGGGGGGTCGGCTAATGAAAAACTGTTTTTT	TRBV11-2	-	-	TRBJ1-4
CASSPSGVSYNEQFF	TGCGCCAGCAGCCCAAGCGGGGTCTCCTACAATGAGCAGTTCTTC	TRBV5-1	TRBD2	once	TRBJ2-1
CASRGQGPYEQYF	TGCGCCAGCAGGGGACAGGGTCCCTACGAGCAGTACTTC	TRBV10-1	TRBD1	few	TRBJ2-7
CASSEQRGSENEQFF	TGTGCCAGCAGTGAACAGCGGGGAAGCGAGAATGAGCAGTTCTTC	TRBV6-4	TRBD2	-	TRBJ2-1
CSVEEGRSRTGDGYTF	TGCAGCGTTGAAGAAGGTCGGAGCCGGACCGGGGATGGCTACACCTTC	TRBV29-1	-	-	TRBJ1-2
CASSQDSGSGRYGYTF	TGCGCCAGCAGCCAAGATTCAGGGTCTGGTCGCTATGGCTACACCTTC	TRBV4-3	-	-	TRBJ1-2
CAWRAGGLGNQPQHF	TGTGCCTGGAGAGCAGGGGGGCTGGGCAATCAGCCCCAGCATTTT	TRBV30	TRBD1	-	TRBJ1-5
CASSVSPRRGLKYYTF	TGTGCCAGCAGCGTATCCCCGCGGAGGGGGCTAAAGTACTACACCTTC	TRBV9	TRBD1	-	TRBJ1-2
CASSGLAGPSSYNEQFF	TGTGCCAGCTCGGGACTAGCGGGGCCAAGCTCCTACAATGAGCAGTTCTTC	TRBV4-2	TRBD2	-	TRBJ2-1
CASSELRGQPQHF	TGTGCCAGCAGTGAATTGAGGGGGCAGCCCCAGCATTTT	TRBV2	-	-	TRBJ1-5
CASSLSFVVGSHRACNQPQHF	TGTGCCAGCAGTTTATCGTTTGTCGTCGGGTCCCACAGGGCATGCAATCAGCCCCAGCATTTT	TRBV27	-	-	TRBJ1-5
CATNRGQNNEQFF	TGTGCCACCAACAGGGGACAAAACAATGAGCAGTTCTTC	TRBV15	TRBD1	-	TRBJ2-1
CASSLARTRGTDTQYF	TGTGCCAGCAGCTTAGCTAGGACACGGGGGACAGATACGCAGTATTTT	TRBV7-2	-	-	TRBJ2-3
CASSFPRTSGGSYEQYF	TGTGCCAGCAGCTTTCCCCGGACTAGCGGGGGGTCCTACGAGCAGTACTTC	TRBV7-2	TRBD2	-	TRBJ2-7
CASEGFEGYTF	TGTGCCTCAGAGGGCTTTGAGGGCTACACCTTC	TRBV6-5	-	-	TRBJ1-2
CASSITGGWGIYEQYF	TGTGCCAGCAGCATAACAGGGGGCTGGGGAATCTACGAGCAGTACTTC	TRBV5-6	TRBD1	once	TRBJ2-7
CASSSGSSGNTIYF	TGTGCCAGTAGTAGTGGGAGCTCTGGAAACACCATATATTTT	TRBV19	-	few	TRBJ1-3